Below, 30 T cell receptor beta chains from the same sample are listed, as sequenced in a study of T-cell reconstitution after alpha-beta-depleted transplantation in children. Unique molecular identifiers were built into the TCRbeta library. TCRdb redid the calling of the PCR reads with MiXCR, one entry per CDR3 protein. This repertoire shows approximately 980,000 distinct CDR3 sequences, about 31% found once; its top ten account for about 28%. This specimen consisted of PBMCs, mostly from graft donor cells, obtained 360 days after TCRalphabeta/CD19-depleted stem cell transplant. These receptor sequences come from a boy in the first two years of life who had a stem cell transplant for SCID, so the T cells may come from the graft donor.

This clonotype was counted between two and nine times. This chain joins TRBV20-1 and TRBJ2-7; no definite D call. V dropped 3 bases and J dropped 7 bases, with 16 bases sitting between them. The germline V gene has CDR1 DFQATT and CDR2 SNEGSKA (reference sequence). The CDR3 is made up of 13 amino acids. CDR3 residues: CSASHYGYVEQYF. CDR3 sequence (DNA): TGCAGTGCTAGTCACTACGGATACGTGGAGCAGTACTTC.

The sample holds a few counts of this clonotype. The chain uses TRBV24-1 and TRBJ2-1; 8 positions match TRBD2. CDR1 KGHDR and CDR2 SFDVKD come from the germline V gene. The length of the CDR3 is 15 residues. J gave up 9 bases and V 0 bases, and 6 bases lay outside the gene matches. In DNA, the CDR3 is TGTGCCACCAGTGATTTGACTAGCGGTCGGGGTGAGCAGTTCTTC. This encodes CATSDLTSGRGEQFF.

This clonotype has just a few counts. The chain couples TRBV12-3 or TRBV12-4 to TRBJ2-4; possibly TRBD1 or TRBD2 for D (5 bases each). The CDR3 is 13 amino acids. Trimming removed 6 bases from V and 9 bases from J, with 15 bases in between. In DNA, the CDR3 is TGTGCCAGCAGCCCCGACTCTGGGGGCATTCAGTACTTC. It yields the protein CASSPDSGGIQYF.

This chain joins TRBV11-2 and TRBJ1-1; D is uncertain. With 0 bases removed from V and 0 bases from J, the gap between germline ends came to 8 bases. Germline V gene data show CDR1 as SGHAT and CDR2 as FQNNGV. The length of the CDR3 is 15 residues. The CDR3 region is CASSLESGMNTEAFF. The CDR3 coding sequence is TGTGCCAGCAGCTTAGAAAGCGGAATGAACACTGAAGCTTTCTTT.

This chain joins TRBV28 and TRBJ2-5; TRBD2 matches at 9 bases. Per the germline V gene, CDR1 is MDHEN and CDR2 is SYDVKM. V gave up 5 bases and J gave up 4 bases; unmatched junction bases: 14. CDR3 length equals 17 residues. CDR3 amino acids: CASSLPAGGIEVETQYF. As DNA, the CDR3 is TGTGCCAGCAGTCTACCCGCGGGGGGGATAGAGGTAGAGACCCAGTACTTC.

The rearrangement joins TRBV4-1 to TRBJ1-1; D gene uncertain. With 0 bases removed from V and 4 bases from J, the gap between germline ends came to 12 bases. The CDR3 extends over 15 amino acids. Germline CDR1 is MGHRA and CDR2 is YSYEKL. CDR3 sequence (DNA): TGCGCCAGCAGCCAAGAATGGAGGGATCCCACTGAAGCTTTCTTT. As protein: CASSQEWRDPTEAFF.

The rearrangement joins TRBV20-1 to TRBJ2-5, with 7 bases fitting TRBD2. Germline V gene lookup returns CDR1 DFQATT and CDR2 SNEGSKA (reference sequence). The junction had 12 bases not matched to a gene; V was cut back by 4 bases and J by 7 bases. The CDR3 is 14 amino acids. CDR3 bases: TGCAGTGCTACGACCGGCGGCGGGGAGGGGACCCAGTACTTC. This gives the protein CSATTGGGEGTQYF.

The chain is built from TRBV5-1 and TRBJ1-4; D is unclear. CDR3 length: 14 residues. V lost 4 bases to trimming and J lost 5 bases, with 12 bases between them. Germline V lookup: CDR1 SGHRS, CDR2 YFSETQ. For the CDR3, the DNA is TGCGCCAGCAGCCGGGTAGGGTGGAATGAAAAACTGTTTTTT. It is translated as CASSRVGWNEKLFF.

The chain recombines TRBV28 with TRBJ2-2, with D possibly TRBD1 on 6 matching bases. V lost 1 base to trimming and J lost 4 bases, with 16 bases between them. This CDR3 has 17 residues. Germline CDR1 MDHEN, CDR2 SYDVKM. The CDR3 sequence is CASSLSPGQWGTGELFF. CDR3 DNA sequence: TGTGCCAGCAGTTTATCCCCCGGACAGTGGGGCACCGGGGAGCTGTTTTTT. Looking up the rest from reference TRBV28 and TRBJ2-2 gives the full variable domain: DVKVTQSSRYLVKRTGEKVFLECVQDMDHENMFWYRQDPGLGLRLIYFSYDVKMKEKGDIPEGYSVSREKKERFSLILESASTNQTSMYLCASSLSPGQWGTGELFFGEGSRLTVL.

The J gene is TRBJ1-2, the V gene TRBV10-3; possibly TRBD1 for D (6 bases). Germline CDR1 reads ENHRY; CDR2 reads SYGVKD. The CDR3 is made up of 14 amino acids. Trimming stripped 3 bases from V and 0 bases from J, with 8 bases between. The CDR3 sequence: CAISDRGPNYGYTF. CDR3 sequence (DNA): TGTGCCATCAGTGACAGGGGTCCTAACTATGGCTACACCTTC.

The chain carries TRBV24-1 and TRBJ2-1, with D perhaps matching TRBD1 (5 bases). The CDR3 runs 14 residues. V was pared by 1 base and J by 8 bases, with 11 bases between. Germline V gene data show CDR1 as KGHDR and CDR2 as SFDVKD. CDR3 loop: CATSDFRVVDEQFF. The CDR3 DNA reads TGTGCCACCAGTGATTTCAGGGTGGTGGATGAGCAGTTCTTC.

J is TRBJ2-1 and V is TRBV12-3 or TRBV12-4; D unclear. V was pared by 1 base and J by 10 bases, with 11 bases between. This CDR3 has 13 amino acids. DNA of the CDR3: TGTGCCAGCAGTTTAGATATCTGGCTCGAGCAGTTCTTC. Residues: CASSLDIWLEQFF.

This clonotype was found many times. The genes are TRBV5-5 and TRBJ2-7; 7 nucleotides agree with TRBD2. Germline lookup yields CDR1 SGHKS and CDR2 YYEKEE (reference sequence). This CDR3 has 15 residues. The J segment lost 3 bases and the V segment lost 0 bases, leaving 6 bases of the junction unmatched. CDR3 amino acids: CASSLEGKRGYEQYF. CDR3 nucleotide sequence: TGTGCCAGCAGCTTGGAGGGCAAGCGGGGCTACGAGCAGTACTTC.

J is TRBJ2-3 and V is TRBV7-2, with D hard to call. This CDR3 contains 15 residues. The V end was cut by 1 base, the J end by 1 base, with 9 bases between. The germline CDR1 and CDR2 sequences are SGHTA and FQGNSA. The CDR3 region is CASSLGLTGTDTQYF. The CDR3 nucleotides read TGTGCCAGCAGCTTAGGACTCACTGGCACAGATACGCAGTATTTT.

J is TRBJ1-1 and V is TRBV7-9; D not resolved. Germline values: CDR1 SEHNR, CDR2 FQNEAQ (reference sequence). The CDR3 runs to 16 residues. V was cut by 1 base and J by 0 bases, with 12 bases left in between. CDR3 in DNA: TGTGCCAGCAGCTTAGGGTCGGCCCCTATGAACACTGAAGCTTTCTTT. Its translation is CASSLGSAPMNTEAFF. The variable domain in full, with the rest retrieved from reference TRBV7-9 and TRBJ1-1, is DTGVSQNPRHKITKRGQNVTFRCDPISEHNRLYWYRQTLGQGPEFLTYFQNEAQLEKSRLLSDRFSAERPKGSFSTLEIQRTEQGDSAMYLCASSLGSAPMNTEAFFGQGTRLTVV.

This clonotype was counted only a few times. The rearrangement joins TRBV19 to TRBJ2-3, with 8 bases that match TRBD2. The CDR3 consists of 16 residues. V shed 1 base, J shed 0 bases, and the junction held 3 bases outside the gene matches. In germline, CDR1 is LNHDA, CDR2 SQIVND (reference sequence). The CDR3, as DNA: TGTGCCAGTAGTATAGCCGGGACTAGAAGCACAGATACGCAGTATTTT. As protein: CASSIAGTRSTDTQYF.

The chain recombines TRBV7-9 with TRBJ1-1; unclear D gene. Germline V gives CDR1 SEHNR, CDR2 FQNEAQ (reference sequence). V lost 3 bases, J lost 10 bases, and 12 bases lay in between. The CDR3 has 12 residues. The CDR3 is CASSFPELGAFF. Written as DNA, the CDR3 is TGTGCCAGCAGCTTCCCAGAGCTGGGAGCTTTCTTT.

This clonotype came up a few times. The chain combines TRBV20-1 with TRBJ1-4, with D unresolved. Trimming removed 3 bases at V and 0 bases at J, with 8 bases between. Germline CDR1 reads DFQATT; CDR2 reads SNEGSKA (reference sequence). The CDR3 runs to 14 residues. The DNA of the CDR3 is TGCAGTGCTAGCAAGCAGGCAACTAATGAAAAACTGTTTTTT. This encodes CSASKQATNEKLFF.

This clonotype was picked up many times. V is TRBV6-5 and J is TRBJ1-1, with a possible D match to TRBD1 (5 bases). Germline loops: CDR1 MNHEY, CDR2 SVGAGI. The germline V and J ends were trimmed by 2 bases and 4 bases, with 5 bases remaining between them. The length of the CDR3 is 12 residues. DNA of the CDR3: TGTGCCAGCAGTTACGGGGGCACTGAAGCTTTCTTT. It yields the protein CASSYGGTEAFF.

A single count supports this clonotype. The chain recombines TRBV15 with TRBJ2-5, with 9 bases identical to TRBD1. The CDR3 covers 15 residues. The germline CDR1 and CDR2 sequences are LNHNV and YYDKDF (reference sequence). J gave up 4 bases and V 0 bases, and 3 bases lay outside the gene matches. The CDR3 nucleotides are TGTGCCACCAGCAGAGACCCGGGACAGGGAGAGACCCAGTACTTC. Translation gives CATSRDPGQGETQYF.

This clonotype has only a few counts. The chain has TRBV7-8 and TRBJ2-1; D not certain. The CDR3 has 14 amino acids. Germline V gives CDR1 SGHVS, CDR2 FQNEAQ. V gave up 5 bases and J gave up 6 bases, with 14 bases separating them. CDR3 sequence reads: CASSLERGFNEQFF. For the CDR3, the DNA is TGTGCCAGCAGCCTGGAACGAGGTTTCAATGAGCAGTTCTTC.

This clonotype was seen a handful of times. The genes are TRBV12-3 or TRBV12-4 and TRBJ2-7, with D possibly being TRBD1 or TRBD2 (5 bases each). This CDR3 contains 14 residues. V lost 1 base to trimming and J lost 2 bases, with 9 bases between them. The CDR3 DNA reads TGTGCCAGCAGTTTAGGAGGGGATACCTACGAGCAGTACTTC. Its protein is CASSLGGDTYEQYF.

This clonotype was seen at least ten times. This chain uses TRBV7-9 with TRBJ1-4; TRBD1 agrees at 8 bases. The CDR3 consists of 14 residues. Losses at the gene ends were 6 bases for V and 3 bases for J; bases not matched to a gene: 3. In germline, CDR1 is SEHNR, CDR2 FQNEAQ (reference sequence). The CDR3 here is CASRRTGSNEKLFF. CDR3 in DNA: TGTGCCAGCAGGAGGACAGGGTCTAATGAAAAACTGTTTTTT.

The J gene is TRBJ2-1, the V gene TRBV4-1; no clear D gene. Trimming took off 1 base at V and 7 bases at J, with 17 bases between the two ends. There are 16 residues in the CDR3. Germline CDR1 is MGHRA and CDR2 is YSYEKL. The CDR3 DNA follows: TGCGCCAGCAGCCAAGTCGGCCCCTTCCCAGGTAATGAGCAGTTCTTC. This gives the protein CASSQVGPFPGNEQFF.

The rearrangement joins TRBV7-8 to TRBJ1-4, with 10 bases that match TRBD1. Germline CDR1 SGHVS, CDR2 FQNEAQ. The CDR3 is made up of 13 amino acids. Germline trimming cut 5 bases from V and 8 bases from J; bases unmatched to any gene: 2. CDR3 nucleotide sequence: TGTGCCAGCAGCGGGACAGGGGAGGAAAAACTGTTTTTT. It translates to CASSGTGEEKLFF.

This clonotype was seen more than once but under ten times. V and J are TRBV29-1 and TRBJ2-7; TRBD2 might be the D (5 bases). CDR1 SQVTM and CDR2 ANQGSEA come from the germline V gene. Trimming pared 4 bases from V and 0 bases from J, leaving 7 bases between. This CDR3 is built from 12 residues. CDR3 in amino acids: CSVAGNSYEQYF. The CDR3, as DNA: TGCAGCGTTGCGGGGAACTCCTACGAGCAGTACTTC.

This clonotype was counted a few times. The chain combines TRBV11-2 with TRBJ2-1; weak D call: TRBD2 (6 bases). In germline, CDR1 is SGHAT, CDR2 FQNNGV. Trimming removed 4 bases at V and 6 bases at J, with 13 bases between. The CDR3 length is 14 residues. In DNA, the CDR3 is TGTGCCAGCAGCTACGCTAGCGCCTCCAATGAGCAGTTCTTC. Amino acids: CASSYASASNEQFF. Together with reference TRBV11-2 and TRBJ2-1, the CDR3 gives the full variable domain: EAGVAQSPRYKIIEKRQSVAFWCNPISGHATLYWYQQILGQGPKLLIQFQNNGVVDDSQLPKDRFSAERLKGVDSTLKIQPAKLEDSAVYLCASSYASASNEQFFGPGTRLTVL.

In nucleotides, the CDR3 is TGCGCCAGCAGCCAAAACCTCGCGAAAAGGGATGAGCAGTTCTTC. This gives the protein CASSQNLAKRDEQFF. The chain is built from TRBV4-3 and TRBJ2-1, with D hard to call. Germline-derived CDR1 and CDR2 are LGHNA and YSLEER. Trimming pared 2 bases from V and 8 bases from J, leaving 16 bases between. This CDR3 is 15 amino acids long.

V and J are TRBV20-1 and TRBJ2-3; TRBD2 aligns across 8 bases. CDR3 length equals 14 residues. The trim removed 5 bases at V and 3 bases at J, leaving 7 bases unmatched. The germline V gene encodes CDR1 DFQATT and CDR2 SNEGSKA (reference sequence). CDR3 region: CSAWAGGSTDTQYF. The CDR3 nucleotides are TGCAGTGCTTGGGCGGGGGGAAGTACAGATACGCAGTATTTT.

This clonotype was detected only a few times. The rearrangement links TRBV6-2 or TRBV6-3 to TRBJ2-2; perhaps D is TRBD1 or TRBD2 (5 bases each). Per the germline V gene, CDR1 is MNHEY and CDR2 is SVGEGT. Trimming took off 11 bases at V and 6 bases at J, with 16 bases between the two ends. The CDR3 length is 13 residues. The CDR3 loop is CAGSQVEAGELFF. The CDR3 coding sequence is TGTGCCGGGTCACAGGTGGAGGCCGGGGAGCTGTTTTTT.